This TCR beta chain was recovered during a study of blood T cell repertoires in COVID-19. Study-level background: Samples representing acute and convalescent COVID-19 were sourced from the United States, Italy and Spain. T cells, B-cell-depleted T cells, or PBMCs provided the cDNA or gDNA that served as material.

The CDR3 sequence is 13 residues long. V lost 7 bases and J lost 2, with 11 bases in between. Germline V gene sequence: CDR1 MNHEY, CDR2 SMNVEV (reference sequence). Authors' data handling: For nucleated cells, counts were estimated from reference gene primer amplification. The protocol was immunoSEQ multiplex PCR, while the TCRdb copy is restricted to in-frame clones and leaves out a portion. The V and J calls and clone size are taken from that table; D and trimming were inferred from the DNA. The data show approximately 290,000 clones, about 90% seen once. Material for sequencing was peripheral blood. The receptor comes from a man aged 18 to 29 with active or convalescent COVID-19. V usage is TRBV27 and J usage is TRBJ1-2; D may be TRBD1 (6 bases). The CDR3 region is CASTDRLNYGYTF. CDR3 nucleotides: TGTGCCAGCACTGACAGGCTAAACTATGGCTACACCTTC.